This entry lists 10 T cell receptor beta chains sequenced from one sample in a study of T cells after posttransplantation cyclophosphamide. Here immunoSEQ multiplex PCR was the method, and the copy in TCRdb shows in-frame clones only, minus some. This repertoire holds just over 25,000 clones, and none appear only once. Specimen: PBMCs. Source of these receptors: a man aged 50 to 60 in good health, CMV-negative, and a related stem cell transplant donor.

J is TRBJ2-5 and V is TRBV15; D possibly corresponds to TRBD1 (5 bases). The J call is in doubt because the DNA end fits TRBJ2-7 better. Germline V lookup: CDR1 LNHNV, CDR2 YYDKDF (reference sequence). This CDR3 is built from 17 residues. The CDR3 sequence is CATSRGLTGSQSYEQYF. Written as DNA, the CDR3 is TGTGCCACCAGCAGAGGTCTCACAGGTTCTCAATCCTACGAGCAGTACTTC.

This clone was seen ten or more times. V gene TRBV30 combines with J gene TRBJ1-5, with D tentatively TRBD1 (6 bases). V lost 2 bases and J lost 4, with 12 bases in between. The CDR3 length is 14 residues. Germline values: CDR1 GTSNPN, CDR2 SVGIG (reference sequence). The DNA of the CDR3 is TGTGCCTGGAGTACCCGGACAGCGAATCAGCCCCAGCATTTT. Translated: CAWSTRTANQPQHF.

This clone was recorded at least ten times. V gene TRBV5-1 combines with J gene TRBJ2-5, with D maybe TRBD2 (6 bases). The CDR3 is made up of 14 amino acids. The germline V gene has CDR1 SGHRS and CDR2 YFSETQ. Trimming took 1 base from V and 2 from J, leaving 9 bases between them. CDR3 in DNA: TGCGCCAGCAGCTTGATCGCGGGGCAAGAGACCCAGTACTTC. Protein sequence: CASSLIAGQETQYF. The whole variable domain, filled in from reference TRBV5-1 and TRBJ2-5, reads KAGVTQTPRYLIKTRGQQVTLSCSPISGHRSVSWYQQTPGQGLQFLFEYFSETQRNKGNFPGRFSGRQFSNSRSEMNVSTLELGDSALYLCASSLIAGQETQYFGPGTRLLVL.

The sample holds many counts of this clone. This chain connects TRBV19 to TRBJ1-2; D may be TRBD1 (6 bases). The CDR3 length is 16 residues. The germline CDR1 and CDR2 sequences are LNHDA and SQIVND (reference sequence). Trimming removed 4 bases from V and 6 bases from J, with 21 bases in between. In DNA, the CDR3 is TGTGCCAGTAGTACGCCGTCGGCCTTCAGGGACAATGGCTACACCTTC. It yields the protein CASSTPSAFRDNGYTF.

This clone was observed at least ten times. The chain uses TRBV2 and TRBJ2-3, with D possibly being TRBD2 (6 bases). Germline loops: CDR1 SNHLY, CDR2 FYNNEI. Between the trimmed V and J ends, which lost 8 bases and 4 bases, there was a span of 22 bases. The CDR3 is 16 amino acids. The CDR3 region has the DNA TGTGCCAGCGGGTCTCATAAGGAGGGGTCGGCAGATACGCAGTATTTT. Amino acids: CASGSHKEGSADTQYF.

The table lists this clone with many counts. J is TRBJ2-3 and V is TRBV6-5, with 14 bases that match TRBD2. The CDR3 runs 15 residues. Trimming cost V 2 bases and J 7 bases; bases outside gene matches: 2. Germline-derived CDR1 and CDR2 are MNHEY and SVGAGI. The DNA of the CDR3 is TGTGCCAGCAGTTACGGGACTAGCGGGAGTTATACGCAGTATTTT. Its protein product is CASSYGTSGSYTQYF.

This clone came up many times. The rearrangement uses TRBV5-1 and TRBJ2-5; 8 nucleotides match TRBD2. CDR3 length: 15 residues. With V trimmed by 3 bases and J by 3 bases, 7 bases remained unmatched. CDR1 is SGHRS and CDR2 is YFSETQ in the germline V gene. The DNA for the CDR3 is TGCGCCAGCAGCTCAACGGGGGGGCCGGAAGAGACCCAGTACTTC. It yields the protein CASSSTGGPEETQYF.

This clone was detected ten times or more. The rearrangement uses TRBV9 and TRBJ1-2; 7 positions agree with TRBD1. V trimming: 3 bases; J trimming: 4 bases; junction bases outside the gene matches: 3. Germline V lookup: CDR1 SGDLS, CDR2 YYNGEE. The CDR3 runs to 13 residues. CDR3 region: CASSADRVYGYTF. DNA for the CDR3: TGTGCCAGCAGCGCCGACAGGGTCTATGGCTACACCTTC.

This clone has at least ten counts. The V gene is TRBV7-9, the J gene TRBJ2-1, with 9 positions matching TRBD2. Germline V CDR1 and CDR2: SEHNR, FQNEAQ (reference sequence). There are 14 residues in the CDR3. Unmatched junction bases numbered 13, after V lost 5 bases and J lost 14 bases. CDR3 nucleotide sequence: TGTGCCAGCAGCAAGCCGGGACTAGCCCGGCAGGAGTTCTTC. It codes for CASSKPGLARQEFF. Variable domain in full (rest from reference TRBV7-9 and TRBJ2-1): DTGVSQNPRHKITKRGQNVTFRCDPISEHNRLYWYRQTLGQGPEFLTYFQNEAQLEKSRLLSDRFSAERPKGSFSTLEIQRTEQGDSAMYLCASSKPGLARQEFFGPGTRLTVL.

This clone was recorded at least ten times. The CDR3: CASSRTGPYEQYF. CDR3 nucleotide sequence: TGTGCCAGCAGTCGGACAGGTCCCTACGAGCAGTACTTC. The gene calls are TRBV28 and TRBJ2-7; 7 bases fit TRBD1. Looked up from germline, CDR1 is MDHEN and CDR2 is SYDVKM. V shed 5 bases, J shed 2 bases, and the junction held 3 bases outside the gene matches. The CDR3 consists of 13 residues.